What follows describes a single T cell receptor (beta chain). Unmatched junction bases numbered 3, after V lost 7 bases and J lost 1 base. CDR3 length: 12 amino acids. Germline V CDR1 and CDR2: SQVTM, ANQGSEA. This specimen belongs to a study of T cells in Graves' hyperthyroidism and ophthalmopathy. Thyroid ultrasound, orbital computed tomography, clinical symptoms, and serum thyroxine and TRAb underpinned diagnoses. What was amplified from RNA transcripts were TCR beta CDR3 regions. A first-round RT-PCR of the TCR CDR3 used the HTBI primer set. TCRdb reprocessed the multiplex PCR reads via MiXCR and lists one record per CDR3 protein. Here the sample spans about 840,000 distinct CDR3 sequences, approximately 40% being singletons.

This chain links TRBV29-1 with TRBJ1-1, with 7 bases fitting TRBD1. The clonotype originates from a man between 18 and 35 years old with Graves' hyperthyroidism. The material sequenced was blood. The DNA for the CDR3 is TGCAGCGATAGGGACAGGAACACTGAAGCTTTCTTT. Translating it yields CSDRDRNTEAFF.